The rows below give T cell receptor beta chains drawn from one sample of a study of control samples from healthy donors and cancer patients. Sequencing was performed with immunoSEQ multiplex PCR; in TCRdb, only in-frame clones are kept and a portion is missing. The repertoire holds around 96,000 clones, with 80% to 95% as singletons. Sequencing was carried out using blood. Receptors originate from a man younger than 35 in good health. The CDR3 runs from the conserved cysteine through the conserved F or W. A D gene is named only where the DNA matches it firmly. A clone size is listed for some rows: how often the clone was seen (once, few, many), or a class if it is expanded.

clone size: NA
J gene: TRBJ1-2
CDR3 length: 17
V gene: TRBV7-8
D gene: TRBD1
CDR3 DNA: TGTGCCAGCAGCTTATCCTCCCCCGGGACAGGGGGTCATGGCTACACCTTC
CDR3 protein: CASSLSSPGTGGHGYTF

clone size: NA
J gene: TRBJ1-4
CDR3 length: 14
V gene: TRBV2
D gene: TRBD1
CDR3 DNA: TGTGCCAGCACCGGGACAGGGGTCGCGGAAAAACTGTTTTTT
CDR3 protein: CASTGTGVAEKLFF

clone size: once
J gene: TRBJ1-1
CDR3 length: 14
V gene: TRBV5-1
D gene: NA
CDR3 DNA: TGCGCCAGCAGCTTGGGGACACACAACACTGAAGCTTTCTTT
CDR3 protein: CASSLGTHNTEAFF

clone size: NA
J gene: TRBJ1-5
CDR3 length: 14
V gene: TRBV11-2
D gene: NA
CDR3 DNA: TGTGCCAGCAGCTTAGGGGAGTACCCTCAGCCCCAGCATTTT
CDR3 protein: CASSLGEYPQPQHF

clone size: NA
J gene: TRBJ1-2
CDR3 length: 12
V gene: TRBV9
D gene: NA
CDR3 DNA: TGTGCCAGCAGCGCAGAAAACTATGGCTACACCTTC
CDR3 protein: CASSAENYGYTF

clone size: once
J gene: TRBJ1-4
CDR3 length: 15
V gene: TRBV13
D gene: NA
CDR3 DNA: TGTGCCAGCAGCCCCTCTGGGGGGGGCGACGAAAAACTGTTTTTT
CDR3 protein: CASSPSGGGDEKLFF

clone size: NA
J gene: TRBJ1-6
CDR3 length: 16
V gene: TRBV6-6
D gene: NA
CDR3 DNA: TGTGCCAGCAGTTACCAGGTGTCCAGGGCGCTTTCACCCCTCCACTTT
CDR3 protein: CASSYQVSRALSPLHF

clone size: NA
J gene: TRBJ1-2
CDR3 length: 14
V gene: TRBV5-6
D gene: NA
CDR3 DNA: TGTGCCAGCAGCCCGGGCTTTGGGCTCTATGGCTACACCTTC
CDR3 protein: CASSPGFGLYGYTF

clone size: NA
J gene: TRBJ2-5
CDR3 length: 18
V gene: TRBV29-1
D gene: TRBD2
CDR3 DNA: TGCACCATTTCAGGCCAACTAGCGGGGGGCCCGTTAGGAGAGACCCAGTACTTC
CDR3 protein: CTISGQLAGGPLGETQYF

clone size: NA
J gene: TRBJ2-5
CDR3 length: 14
V gene: TRBV5-1
D gene: TRBD2
CDR3 DNA: TGCGCCAGCAGCCCAGGACTAGCGCAAGAGACCCAGTACTTC
CDR3 protein: CASSPGLAQETQYF

clone size: NA
J gene: TRBJ2-3
CDR3 length: 12
V gene: TRBV12-3/TRBV12-4
D gene: NA
CDR3 DNA: TGTGCCAGCAGTTCTCGCCTGGATACGCAGTATTTT
CDR3 protein: CASSSRLDTQYF

clone size: once
J gene: TRBJ1-4
CDR3 length: 15
V gene: TRBV10-2
D gene: NA
CDR3 DNA: TGCGCCAGCAGTGAGGCCTACAGGGTCTGGGAAAAACTGTTTTTT
CDR3 protein: CASSEAYRVWEKLFF

clone size: NA
J gene: TRBJ1-2
CDR3 length: 16
V gene: TRBV5-6
D gene: NA
CDR3 DNA: TGTGCCAGCAGCTCCCTCCAGCAGGCCGTCTACTATGGCTACACCTTC
CDR3 protein: CASSSLQQAVYYGYTF

clone size: NA
J gene: TRBJ1-4
CDR3 length: 14
V gene: TRBV6-5
D gene: TRBD1
CDR3 DNA: TGTGCCAGCAGTTACGGGACAGGGAGGGAAAAACTGTTTTTT
CDR3 protein: CASSYGTGREKLFF

clone size: NA
J gene: TRBJ2-1
CDR3 length: 16
V gene: TRBV30
D gene: TRBD2
CDR3 DNA: TGTGCCTGGAGTCCTCCAGGACTAGCGGGAGTCAATGAGCAGTTCTTC
CDR3 protein: CAWSPPGLAGVNEQFF

clone size: NA
J gene: TRBJ2-3
CDR3 length: 15
V gene: TRBV24-1
D gene: TRBD1
CDR3 DNA: TGTGCCACCAGCCAGACAGGGAGTGGCACAGATACGCAGTATTTT
CDR3 protein: CATSQTGSGTDTQYF

clone size: NA
J gene: TRBJ2-5
CDR3 length: 14
V gene: TRBV6-5
D gene: TRBD1
CDR3 DNA: TGTGCCAGCACCTCGGGACAGACGCAAGAGACCCAGTACTTC
CDR3 protein: CASTSGQTQETQYF

clone size: NA
J gene: TRBJ1-1
CDR3 length: 13
V gene: TRBV4-1
D gene: NA
CDR3 DNA: TGCGCCAGTGCTAGGGAGATGAACACTGAAGCTTTCTTT
CDR3 protein: CASAREMNTEAFF

clone size: once
J gene: TRBJ2-4
CDR3 length: 15
V gene: TRBV4-3
D gene: NA
CDR3 DNA: TGCGCCAGCAGCCAAGGGGGACTAGCCAAAAACATTCAGTACTTC
CDR3 protein: CASSQGGLAKNIQYF

clone size: few
J gene: TRBJ2-3
CDR3 length: 15
V gene: TRBV2
D gene: TRBD2
CDR3 DNA: TGTGCCAGCAGTGAGACTAGCGGGGGAGTGGATACGCAGTATTTT
CDR3 protein: CASSETSGGVDTQYF

clone size: NA
J gene: TRBJ1-5
CDR3 length: 16
V gene: TRBV11-2
D gene: NA
CDR3 DNA: TGTGCCAGCAGCTTAGTGTTGGTACGGGGCAATCAGCCCCAGCATTTT
CDR3 protein: CASSLVLVRGNQPQHF

clone size: NA
J gene: TRBJ2-7
CDR3 length: 14
V gene: TRBV30
D gene: TRBD1
CDR3 DNA: TGTGCCTGGAGTCAAGGACAGGGAGCCTACGAGCAGTACTTC
CDR3 protein: CAWSQGQGAYEQYF

clone size: NA
J gene: TRBJ2-6
CDR3 length: 20
V gene: TRBV9
D gene: NA
CDR3 DNA: TGTGCCAGCAGCGACCCGCGGTTACAGGGACCCCTTTCTGGGGCCAACGTCCTGACTTTC
CDR3 protein: CASSDPRLQGPLSGANVLTF

clone size: NA
J gene: TRBJ1-2
CDR3 length: 15
V gene: TRBV9
D gene: NA
CDR3 DNA: TGTGCCAGCAGCGTAGCTTTGGGGGGGGACTATGGCTACACCTTC
CDR3 protein: CASSVALGGDYGYTF

clone size: NA
J gene: TRBJ1-5
CDR3 length: 14
V gene: TRBV7-8
D gene: NA
CDR3 DNA: TGTGCCAGCAGCACAAGAGACAGTTATCAGCCCCAGCATTTT
CDR3 protein: CASSTRDSYQPQHF

clone size: NA
J gene: TRBJ1-2
CDR3 length: 15
V gene: TRBV30
D gene: NA
CDR3 DNA: TGTGCCTGGATCCGGCCTGGCCTATTTTTTTGGGGCTACACCTTC
CDR3 protein: CAWIRPGLFFWGYTF

clone size: NA
J gene: TRBJ2-1
CDR3 length: 13
V gene: TRBV6-4
D gene: NA
CDR3 DNA: TGTGCCAGCACGGCCCCTAATGGCAATGAGCAGTTCTTC
CDR3 protein: CASTAPNGNEQFF

clone size: NA
J gene: TRBJ2-2
CDR3 length: 15
V gene: TRBV2
D gene: TRBD2
CDR3 DNA: TGTGCCAGCGATTGGCCTAGCGGAAACACCGGGGAGCTGTTTTTT
CDR3 protein: CASDWPSGNTGELFF

clone size: NA
J gene: TRBJ2-1
CDR3 length: 15
V gene: TRBV2
D gene: TRBD2
CDR3 DNA: TGTGCCAGCAGTGGCCCTAGCGGGGGAGACAATGAGCAGTTCTTC
CDR3 protein: CASSGPSGGDNEQFF

clone size: NA
J gene: TRBJ2-1
CDR3 length: 13
V gene: TRBV29-1
D gene: TRBD2
CDR3 DNA: TGCAGCGTTAGCCCGGGGGGTACAGGAGAGCAGTTCTTC
CDR3 protein: CSVSPGGTGEQFF

clone size: NA
J gene: TRBJ1-5
CDR3 length: 15
V gene: TRBV5-1
D gene: TRBD1
CDR3 DNA: TGCGCCAGCAGCTTGGCGGGACAGGGCCAGGGGCCCCAGCATTTT
CDR3 protein: CASSLAGQGQGPQHF

clone size: NA
J gene: TRBJ2-1
CDR3 length: 16
V gene: TRBV7-9
D gene: TRBD2
CDR3 DNA: TGTGCCAGCAGCTTAGGGGGACTAGCGGGAGGGCCTGGGCAGTTCTTC
CDR3 protein: CASSLGGLAGGPGQFF

clone size: NA
J gene: TRBJ1-2
CDR3 length: 12
V gene: TRBV4-1
D gene: NA
CDR3 DNA: TGCGCCAGCAGCCAAGATCTTGGTGGCTACACCTTC
CDR3 protein: CASSQDLGGYTF

clone size: NA
J gene: TRBJ1-4
CDR3 length: 17
V gene: TRBV4-1
D gene: TRBD1
CDR3 DNA: TGCGCCAGCAGCCATCCCGGACAGGGACCAACTAATGAAAAACTGTTTTTT
CDR3 protein: CASSHPGQGPTNEKLFF

clone size: once
J gene: TRBJ1-4
CDR3 length: 13
V gene: TRBV6-5
D gene: NA
CDR3 DNA: TGTGCCAGCAGTTACTCGGGGCGTGAAAAACTGTTTTTT
CDR3 protein: CASSYSGREKLFF